Below are 9 T cell receptor beta chains sequenced from a single sample in a study of cytomegalovirus exposure and HLA in healthy donors (TCRdb year 2017). Preparation of the library involved the immunoSEQ multiplex PCR assay. A mixture of 60 forward primers for TCR Vbeta segments and 13 reverse primers for TCR Jbeta segments was used in the multiplex PCR. TCRdb holds this immuneACCESS table with in-frame rearrangements only. Some clones are missing; in checked studies, unresolved V genes explain under half, and the rest has no known cause. The sample profile shows 100,000 to 150,000 clones; approximately 85% of them were found once. The ten most abundant clones make up 1.5% to 2% of the sample. Sequenced input: PBMCs. These receptors all stem from a boy younger than 18 in good health and CMV-seronegative.

The V call is TRBV7-2, the J call TRBJ1-5; TRBD1 aligns across 7 bases. Looked up from germline, CDR1 is SGHTA and CDR2 is FQGNSA. Trimming removed 5 bases from V and 2 bases from J; junction bases left unmatched: 6. The CDR3 sequence is 15 residues long. The CDR3, as DNA: TGTGCCAGCAGCCGCCGACAGGGAGGCAATCAGCCCCAGCATTTT. Protein product: CASSRRQGGNQPQHF.

The J gene is TRBJ2-7, the V gene TRBV29-1; possible D gene TRBD2, 5 bases. CDR1 and CDR2 from the germline V gene are SQVTM and ANQGSEA. This CDR3 has 14 residues. The germline V and J ends were trimmed by 0 bases and 6 bases, with 15 bases remaining between them. The CDR3 DNA sequence: TGCAGCGTTGAAGATCATCCGGGGAGAGGCGAGCAGTACTTC. It encodes CSVEDHPGRGEQYF.

The chain has TRBV7-2 and TRBJ2-7, with 10 bases lining up with TRBD2. Germline lookup yields CDR1 SGHTA and CDR2 FQGNSA. CDR3 length: 14 amino acids. After removal of 5 bases from V and 2 bases from J, the junction contained 3 bases not matched to a gene. The CDR3 here is CASSALAGPYEQYF. For the CDR3, the DNA is TGTGCCAGCAGCGCACTAGCGGGGCCCTACGAGCAGTACTTC. Filled out from reference TRBV7-2 and TRBJ2-7, the complete variable domain reads GAGVSQSPSNKVTEKGKDVELRCDPISGHTALYWYRQSLGQGLEFLIYFQGNSAPDKSGLPSDRFSAERTGGSVSTLTIQRTQQEDSAVYLCASSALAGPYEQYFGPGTRLTVT.

The chain links TRBV9 to TRBJ2-5, with unresolved D. The germline V and J ends were trimmed by 0 bases and 5 bases, with 14 bases remaining between them. CDR3 length equals 15 residues. CDR1 SGDLS and CDR2 YYNGEE come from the germline V gene. The CDR3 reads CASSVAGQVTETQYF. CDR3 DNA sequence: TGTGCCAGCAGCGTAGCTGGGCAGGTAACGGAGACCCAGTACTTC. Variable domain in full (rest from reference TRBV9 and TRBJ2-5): DSGVTQTPKHLITATGQRVTLRCSPRSGDLSVYWYQQSLDQGLQFLIQYYNGEERAKGNILERFSAQQFPDLHSELNLSSLELGDSALYFCASSVAGQVTETQYFGPGTRLLVL.

The V and J genes are TRBV19 and TRBJ1-5; tentatively, D is TRBD1 (6 bases). CDR3 length: 14 amino acids. The V and J ends lost 6 bases and 2 bases respectively, with 11 bases between them. The germline V gene encodes CDR1 LNHDA and CDR2 SQIVND (reference sequence). DNA for the CDR3: TGTGCCAGTAGAAGGGCAGGGGGCAATCAGCCCCAGCATTTT. Amino acid sequence: CASRRAGGNQPQHF.

This chain joins TRBV19 and TRBJ1-3, with a weak D call TRBD1 (5 bases). V was shortened by 0 bases and J by 1 base, with 10 bases between the two germline ends. Germline CDR1 and CDR2: LNHDA and SQIVND (reference sequence). This CDR3 region has 16 residues. CDR3 DNA: TGTGCCAGTAGTATAGAAGGGGAAGGGTCTGGAAACACCATATATTTT. Translated, it gives CASSIEGEGSGNTIYF.

The chain uses TRBV6-6 and TRBJ2-7; 7 bases agree with TRBD1. V lost 2 bases to trimming and J lost 6 bases; unmatched junction nucleotides: 7. This CDR3 has 14 residues. Germline lookup yields CDR1 MNHNY and CDR2 SVGAGI (reference sequence). The CDR3 region is CASSYQGQPGEQYF. The CDR3, as DNA: TGTGCCAGCAGTTACCAGGGACAGCCGGGCGAGCAGTACTTC.

There are a few counts of this clone. V is TRBV10-3 and J is TRBJ1-1; 9 nucleotides agree with TRBD1. The germline V gene has CDR1 ENHRY and CDR2 SYGVKD. The CDR3 contains 13 residues. V was clipped by 9 bases and J by 5 bases; unmatched bases: 7. CDR3 residues: CAISQGAGTEAFF. The CDR3 DNA reads TGTGCCATTTCACAGGGGGCTGGTACTGAAGCTTTCTTT.

Of note for this clone: Its ends do not fully match the called genes, so a read error is possible. This chain joins TRBV7-6 and TRBJ1-3; TRBD1 agrees at 10 bases. Germline V gene data show CDR1 as SGHVS and CDR2 as FNYEAQ. The length of the CDR3 is 13 residues. The CDR3 sequence is CASSVNDRGRVNF. The CDR3 DNA is TGTGCCAGCAGCGTTAATGACAGGGGGCGTGTAAATTTT.